The entry that follows covers one T cell receptor beta chain sequence. The target antigen is unknown. These data belong to a study of cytomegalovirus exposure and HLA in healthy donors. Study results and caveats: Later, an analysis showed that TCR beta chains associated with HLA were more clonally expanded than others that were equally common. Common viral pathogens were later found to be apparently linked to several of the most significant clusters. In vitro experiments confirmed that three CMV-associated chains were specific for CMV antigens. For TCR beta chains, V- and J-gene trimming was later linked to a missense DCLRE1C variant.

Primers: 60 Vbeta forward and 13 Jbeta reverse. The data were produced by immunoSEQ multiplex PCR, yet TCRdb's version contains in-frame clones alone and is incomplete. The table shows about 160,000 clones, with around 76% occurring only once. J gave up 8 bases and V 4 bases, and 13 bases lay outside the gene matches. This CDR3 comprises 16 residues. Germline V CDR1 and CDR2: SGHNT, YYREEE (reference sequence). The clonotype was recovered from a man between 40 and 49 years old in good health and CMV-seropositive. The chain joins TRBV5-4 to TRBJ1-2, with 11 bases matching TRBD1. Sequenced input: PBMCs. CDR3 sequence (DNA): TGTGCCAGCAGCCACTATTTACCGGGACAGGGGGGAGGCTACACCTTC. Translation: CASSHYLPGQGGGYTF.